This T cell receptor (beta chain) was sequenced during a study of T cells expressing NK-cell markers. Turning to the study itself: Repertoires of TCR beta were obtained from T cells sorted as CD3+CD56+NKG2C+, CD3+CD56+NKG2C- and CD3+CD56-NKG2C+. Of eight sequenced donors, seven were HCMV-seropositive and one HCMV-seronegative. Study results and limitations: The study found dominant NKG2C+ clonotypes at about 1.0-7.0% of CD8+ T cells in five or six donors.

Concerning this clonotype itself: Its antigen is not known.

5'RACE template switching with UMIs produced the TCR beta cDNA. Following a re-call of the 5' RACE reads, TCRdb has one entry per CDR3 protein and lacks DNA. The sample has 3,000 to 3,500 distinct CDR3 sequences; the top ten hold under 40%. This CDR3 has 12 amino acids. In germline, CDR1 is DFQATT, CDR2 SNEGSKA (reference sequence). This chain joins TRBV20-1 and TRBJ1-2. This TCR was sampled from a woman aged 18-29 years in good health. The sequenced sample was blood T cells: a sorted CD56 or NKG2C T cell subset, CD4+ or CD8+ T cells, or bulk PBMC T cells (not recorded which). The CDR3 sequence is CSARVSESGYTF.